The 12 T cell receptor beta chains below all came from one sample that was sequenced in a study of response to subunit inactivated influenza vaccine. Each CDR3 protein is one row after TCRdb ran MiXCR on the RT-PCR reads. The sample lists 400,000 to 650,000 distinct CDR3 sequences, approximately 7.7% occurring once. The specimen comprised PBMCs from blood, sampled roughly 24 months after vaccination. Receptor source: a man between 45 and 75 years old who received an inactivated influenza vaccine.

This clonotype was seen many times. The V call is TRBV12-3 or TRBV12-4, the J call TRBJ1-4, with TRBD1 as a possible D gene (5 bases). The CDR3 runs 14 residues. V lost 2 bases and J lost 7, with 11 bases in between. The DNA for the CDR3 is TGTGCCAGCAGTTTACAGGGCATACGTGAAAAACTGTTTTTT. Protein sequence: CASSLQGIREKLFF.

This clonotype was seen more than once but under ten times. The chain's CDR3 is CASSLKWTGPDTQYF. CDR3 in DNA: TGTGCCAGCAGTTTAAAGTGGACAGGGCCAGATACGCAGTATTTT. V usage is TRBV12-3 or TRBV12-4 and J usage is TRBJ2-3; TRBD1 agrees at 8 bases. CDR3 length: 15 residues. V was pared by 2 bases and J by 4 bases, with 5 bases of the junction left unmatched.

The chain couples TRBV7-3 to TRBJ2-1; TRBD2 matches 7 bases. Germline V gene sequence: CDR1 SGHTA, CDR2 FQGTGA. This CDR3 contains 15 residues. V lost 7 bases to trimming and J lost 8 bases; unmatched junction nucleotides: 14. For the CDR3, the DNA is TGTGCCAGCACCCCGGGGGAGGGAAGAAGGGATGAGCAGTTCTTC. Its translation: CASTPGEGRRDEQFF. Full variable domain (missing parts from reference TRBV7-3 and TRBJ2-1): GAGVSQTPSNKVTEKGKYVELRCDPISGHTALYWYRQSLGQGPEFLIYFQGTGAADDSGLPNDRFFAVRPEGSVSTLKIQRTERGDSAVYLCASTPGEGRRDEQFFGPGTRLTVL.

This clonotype has at least ten counts. V is TRBV5-1 and J is TRBJ2-7; no definite D call. The V gene's germline CDR1 is SGHRS and CDR2 YFSETQ. The CDR3 is 14 amino acids. Trimming took off 4 bases at V and 4 bases at J, with 15 bases between the two ends. CDR3 DNA: TGCGCCAGCAGCATGATGATGGCGGAGTACGAGCAGTACTTC. It specifies CASSMMMAEYEQYF.

This clonotype has just a few counts. The germline gene is not matched at one end of the junction; a read error may be the cause. This sequence joins TRBV20-1 and TRBJ2-3; TRBD2 agrees at 8 bases. The germline V gene encodes CDR1 DFQATT and CDR2 SNEGSKA (reference sequence). The CDR3 sequence is 13 residues long. The CDR3 DNA reads TGCAGTCCTGGGAGCGGGAGCAAAGATACGCAGTATTTT. Its translation: CSPGSGSKDTQYF.

The chain is built from TRBV7-9 and TRBJ2-7, with D tentatively TRBD1 (6 bases). The CDR3 extends over 17 amino acids. The V gene lost 6 bases and the J gene lost 1 base, with 22 bases spanning the gap. The V gene's germline CDR1 is SEHNR and CDR2 FQNEAQ (reference sequence). CDR3 sequence: CASRGPLGGPLSYEQYF. CDR3 sequence (DNA): TGTGCCAGCAGGGGTCCGCTAGGGGGACCCCTTTCCTACGAGCAGTACTTC.

V and J are TRBV6-1 and TRBJ2-1; D ambiguous. The CDR3 extends over 14 amino acids. Trimming removed 8 bases from V and 6 bases from J, with 17 bases in between. Per the germline V gene, CDR1 is MNHNS and CDR2 is SASEGT. CDR3 protein: CASGSRPPRNEQFF. The CDR3 nucleotides read TGTGCCAGCGGCTCACGGCCGCCCCGCAATGAGCAGTTCTTC.

This clonotype was detected only a few times. The gene calls are TRBV30 and TRBJ2-7, with D possibly being TRBD1 or TRBD2 (5 bases each). The germline CDR1 and CDR2 sequences are GTSNPN and SVGIG (reference sequence). The CDR3 sequence is 14 residues long. V gave up 3 bases and J gave up 2 bases, with 14 bases separating them. The CDR3 DNA reads as TGTGCCTGGAGGGGACGACTGGGGCCCTACGAGCAGTACTTC. Its translation is CAWRGRLGPYEQYF.

This clonotype was observed a handful of times. This chain connects TRBV29-1 to TRBJ2-7, with D maybe TRBD2 (6 bases). The CDR3 loop spans 15 amino acids. Germline CDR1 is SQVTM and CDR2 is ANQGSEA. The V end was cut by 6 bases, the J end by 0 bases, with 18 bases between. The CDR3 sequence is CSVARGRASSYEQYF. The DNA for the CDR3 is TGCAGCGTAGCGCGGGGCAGGGCCAGCTCCTACGAGCAGTACTTC.

This rearrangement joins TRBV12-3 or TRBV12-4 to TRBJ1-1; D is uncertain. The CDR3 contains 14 residues. Trimming pared 6 bases from V and 7 bases from J, leaving 18 bases between. CDR3 sequence: CASSNVRKVGEAFF. CDR3 nucleotide sequence: TGTGCCAGCAGCAACGTCCGGAAGGTGGGTGAAGCTTTCTTT.

This clonotype was seen a handful of times. The gene calls are TRBV3-1 and TRBJ1-2; 7 nucleotides line up with TRBD1. From germline, CDR1 is LGHDT and CDR2 YNNKEL (reference sequence). The CDR3 runs to 15 residues. Trimming at V came to 7 bases and at J to 6 bases, leaving 14 bases not matched to a gene. DNA for the CDR3: TGTGCCAGCACGGCCATGGCCACAGGGGCTAATGGCTACACCTTC. Its protein product is CASTAMATGANGYTF.

The V and J genes are TRBV29-1 and TRBJ1-2, with D maybe TRBD1 (6 bases). The CDR3 runs 13 residues. Germline V lookup: CDR1 SQVTM, CDR2 ANQGSEA. V lost 7 bases and J 1 base, leaving 13 bases between the germline ends. The CDR3 region is CSAAGDINYGYTF. The CDR3 DNA sequence: TGCAGCGCCGCCGGGGACATTAACTATGGCTACACCTTC.